Below are 11 T cell receptor beta chains sequenced from a single sample in a study of cytomegalovirus exposure and HLA in healthy donors. Sequenced by immunoSEQ multiplex PCR; TCRdb stores in-frame clones only, minus some. Of 250,000 to 300,000 clones in the sample, around 90% were seen once. The specimen was PBMCs. The source of these receptors is a woman aged 18 to 35 in good health and CMV-seronegative.

The chain combines TRBV5-8 with TRBJ2-3, with 8 bases matching TRBD1. V dropped 4 bases and J dropped 2; count of bases not matched to a gene: 3. Germline lookup yields CDR1 SGHTS and CDR2 YDEGEE. This CDR3 spans 14 amino acids. Here the CDR3 DNA reads TGTGCCAGCAGCCGGGACAGGCTCACAGATACGCAGTATTTT. The encoded protein is CASSRDRLTDTQYF.

The V and J genes are TRBV18 and TRBJ2-3, with D tentatively TRBD2 (5 bases). V was pared by 6 bases and J by 3 bases, with 22 bases between. The germline gives CDR1 KGHSH, CDR2 LQKENI. The CDR3 is made up of 17 amino acids. CDR3 in amino acids: CASSKREGRSLTDTQYF. The CDR3, as DNA: TGTGCCAGCTCTAAACGGGAAGGACGGTCGCTGACAGATACGCAGTATTTT.

The rearrangement links TRBV7-8 to TRBJ2-2, with D tentatively TRBD1 (5 bases). V was cut by 5 bases and J by 2 bases, with 12 bases left in between. In germline, CDR1 is SGHVS, CDR2 FQNEAQ. CDR3 length: 15 residues. The CDR3 loop is CASSIGAENTGELFF. The CDR3 DNA is TGTGCCAGCAGCATAGGGGCAGAAAACACCGGGGAGCTGTTTTTT.

This sequence joins TRBV18 and TRBJ1-6; weak D call: TRBD1 (6 bases). The CDR3 extends over 16 amino acids. Between the trimmed V and J ends, which lost 3 bases and 0 bases, there was a span of 9 bases. The germline V gene has CDR1 KGHSH and CDR2 LQKENI. In DNA form, the CDR3 reads TGTGCCAGCTCACCGACAGGAAGCTCCTATAATTCACCCCTCCACTTT. It codes for CASSPTGSSYNSPLHF. Based on the CDR3 plus reference TRBV18 and TRBJ1-6, the full variable domain is NAGVMQNPRHLVRRRGQEARLRCSPMKGHSHVYWYRQLPEEGLKFMVYLQKENIIDESGMPKERFSAEFPKEGPSILRIQQVVRGDSAAYFCASSPTGSSYNSPLHFGNGTRLTVT.

The chain recombines TRBV6-6 with TRBJ2-1, with 7 nucleotides matching TRBD2. After removal of 8 bases from V and 5 bases from J, the junction contained 6 bases not matched to a gene. Germline assignment: CDR1 MNHNY and CDR2 SVGAGI (reference sequence). The CDR3 sequence is 13 residues long. The CDR3 sequence: CASGRGGNNEQFF. CDR3 in DNA: TGTGCCAGCGGGAGGGGCGGCAACAATGAGCAGTTCTTC.

The chain uses TRBV7-6 and TRBJ1-5; weak D call: TRBD1 (5 bases). Germline V CDR1 and CDR2: SGHVS, FNYEAQ. This CDR3 spans 18 amino acids. Trimming shortened V by 1 base and J by 0 bases, and 16 bases separated the two germline ends. CDR3 bases: TGTGCCAGCAGCTTAGAAGGGGCCGGTGGATTTAGCAATCAGCCCCAGCATTTT. It yields the protein CASSLEGAGGFSNQPQHF.

The J gene is TRBJ2-1, the V gene TRBV9; 7 nucleotides agree with TRBD2. The germline gives CDR1 SGDLS, CDR2 YYNGEE. The CDR3 length is 15 residues. The ends lost 1 base at V and 2 bases at J; junction bases unmatched: 3. CDR3 coding DNA: TGTGCCAGCAGCGTAACGAGCGGGGCCTACAATGAGCAGTTCTTC. Protein sequence: CASSVTSGAYNEQFF. The entire variable domain, with the rest obtained from reference TRBV9 and TRBJ2-1, is as follows: DSGVTQTPKHLITATGQRVTLRCSPRSGDLSVYWYQQSLDQGLQFLIQYYNGEERAKGNILERFSAQQFPDLHSELNLSSLELGDSALYFCASSVTSGAYNEQFFGPGTRLTVL.

This clone was seen once. The V and J genes are TRBV5-1 and TRBJ2-3; TRBD2 is a possible D gene (5 bases). Germline V gene sequence: CDR1 SGHRS, CDR2 YFSETQ. CDR3 size: 13 residues. The ends were cut back, 6 bases at V and 5 bases at J, with 13 bases in the middle. The CDR3 sequence is CASTPPSGDTQYF. Here the CDR3 DNA reads TGCGCCAGCACCCCGCCGAGCGGAGATACGCAGTATTTT.

The rearrangement uses TRBV6-1 and TRBJ2-3; D perhaps matches TRBD2 (6 bases). From germline, CDR1 is MNHNS and CDR2 SASEGT. The CDR3 sequence is 16 residues long. The V end was cut by 3 bases, the J end by 0 bases, with 13 bases between. The CDR3 sequence is CASSDIPGTSTDTQYF. CDR3 DNA: TGTGCCAGCAGTGATATCCCCGGGACTAGCACAGATACGCAGTATTTT.

The rearrangement joins TRBV7-6 to TRBJ2-1; tentatively, D is TRBD2 (6 bases). V lost 0 bases and J 0 bases, leaving 15 bases between the germline ends. The V gene's germline CDR1 is SGHVS and CDR2 FNYEAQ. This CDR3 has 18 amino acids. CDR3 region: CASSLALGEADSYNEQFF. The CDR3, as DNA: TGTGCCAGCAGCTTAGCGCTGGGGGAGGCCGACTCCTACAATGAGCAGTTCTTC.

This chain links TRBV6-1 with TRBJ1-5; D possibly corresponds to TRBD1 (5 bases). Germline CDR1 MNHNS, CDR2 SASEGT. The V gene lost 2 bases and the J gene lost 3 bases, with 17 bases spanning the gap. This CDR3 has 17 amino acids. CDR3 protein: CASSERLGPPFNQPQHF. The CDR3, as DNA: TGTGCCAGCAGTGAAAGGTTGGGGCCGCCTTTCAATCAGCCCCAGCATTTT.